This TCR beta chain was recovered during a study of blood T cell repertoires in COVID-19. Turning to the study itself: Sites across the United States, Italy and Spain contributed samples from acute and convalescent COVID-19. PBMCs, B-cell-depleted T cells, or T cells provided the cDNA or gDNA that made up the material.

The CDR3 is 15 amino acids. The V and J ends lost 0 bases and 0 bases respectively, with 7 bases between them. Looked up from germline, CDR1 is SGHTA and CDR2 is FQGNSA. Some clones are missing from TCRdb's copy, which holds only in-frame ones; the method was immunoSEQ multiplex PCR. The repertoire includes just over 200,000 clones, more than 75% of them detected once, and 4.5% to 7.5% sits in the top ten. This chain uses TRBV7-2 with TRBJ2-3; D gene uncertain. The sequence was collected from a man older than 75 with acute or convalescent COVID-19. The sample was peripheral blood. For the CDR3, the DNA is TGTGCCAGCAGCTTAGCGCGCGGTAGCACAGATACGCAGTATTTT. Its translation: CASSLARGSTDTQYF. The whole variable domain, filled in from reference TRBV7-2 and TRBJ2-3, reads GAGVSQSPSNKVTEKGKDVELRCDPISGHTALYWYRQSLGQGLEFLIYFQGNSAPDKSGLPSDRFSAERTGGSVSTLTIQRTQQEDSAVYLCASSLARGSTDTQYFGPGTRLTVL.